What follows is one T cell receptor beta chain and its context. Its specificity is unknown. Produced via immunoSEQ multiplex PCR; TCRdb's table is partial and in-frame only. The table records about 24,000 clones, around 80% of them present only once. These data belong to a study of a mutant IDH1 vaccine in newly diagnosed glioma. Overall study: Patients had received radiotherapy, temozolomide, or both previously, most receiving both.

Specified time point: week 11, during vaccination. The content of each vaccine dose was 300 ug of mutant IDH1 20-mer peptide, and topical imiquimod accompanied it. The length of the CDR3 is 15 residues. The sequence derives from a man aged 35 to 55 with glioma. V gene TRBV21-1 combines with J gene TRBJ2-5; TRBD2, the table's D call, was not compared with the DNA. TRBV21-1 is given as a pseudogene. This specimen was PBMCs, taken from a glioma patient whose treatment included an IDH1 peptide vaccine. DNA of the CDR3: TGTGCCAGCAGCAAAATAGCGGAGTACCAAGAGACCCAGTACTTC. This sequence encodes CASSKIAEYQETQYF.